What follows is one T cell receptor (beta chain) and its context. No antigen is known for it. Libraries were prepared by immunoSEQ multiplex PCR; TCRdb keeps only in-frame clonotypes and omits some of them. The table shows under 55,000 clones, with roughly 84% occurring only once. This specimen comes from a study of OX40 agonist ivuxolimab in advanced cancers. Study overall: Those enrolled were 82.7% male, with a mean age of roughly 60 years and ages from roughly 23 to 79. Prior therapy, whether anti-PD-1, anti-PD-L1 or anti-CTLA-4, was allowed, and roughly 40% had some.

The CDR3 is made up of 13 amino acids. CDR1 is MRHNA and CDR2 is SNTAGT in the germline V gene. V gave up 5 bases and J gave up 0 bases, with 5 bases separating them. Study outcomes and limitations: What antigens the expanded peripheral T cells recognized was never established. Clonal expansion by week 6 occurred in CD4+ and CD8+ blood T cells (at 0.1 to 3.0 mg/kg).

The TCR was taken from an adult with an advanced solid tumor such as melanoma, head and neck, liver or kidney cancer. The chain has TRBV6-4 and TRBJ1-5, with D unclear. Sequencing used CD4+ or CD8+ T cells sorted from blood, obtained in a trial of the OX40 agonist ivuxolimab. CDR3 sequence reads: CASSINSNQPQHF. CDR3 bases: TGTGCCAGCAGTATCAATAGCAATCAGCCCCAGCATTTT.